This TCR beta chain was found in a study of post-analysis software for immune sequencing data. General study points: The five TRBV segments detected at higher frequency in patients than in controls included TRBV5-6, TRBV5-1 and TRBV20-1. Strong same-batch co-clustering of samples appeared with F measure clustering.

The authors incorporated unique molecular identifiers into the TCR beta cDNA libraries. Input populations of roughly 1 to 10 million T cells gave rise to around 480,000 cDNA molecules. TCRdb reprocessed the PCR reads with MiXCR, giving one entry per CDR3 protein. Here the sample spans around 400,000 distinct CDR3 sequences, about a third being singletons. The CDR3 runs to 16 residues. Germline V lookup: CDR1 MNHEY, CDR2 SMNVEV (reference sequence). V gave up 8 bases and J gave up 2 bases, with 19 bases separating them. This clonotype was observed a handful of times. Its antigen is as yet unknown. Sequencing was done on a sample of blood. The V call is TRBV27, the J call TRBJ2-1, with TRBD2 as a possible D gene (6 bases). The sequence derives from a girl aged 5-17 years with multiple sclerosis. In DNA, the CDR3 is TGTGCCAGCCTCCCTTACCGGGGGAGTGCCTACAATGAGCAGTTCTTC. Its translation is CASLPYRGSAYNEQFF.